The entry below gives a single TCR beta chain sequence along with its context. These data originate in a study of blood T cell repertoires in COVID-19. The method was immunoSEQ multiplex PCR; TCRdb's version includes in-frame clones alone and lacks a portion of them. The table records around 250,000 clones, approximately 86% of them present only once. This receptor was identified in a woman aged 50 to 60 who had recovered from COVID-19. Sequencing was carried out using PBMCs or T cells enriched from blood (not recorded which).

The DNA for the CDR3 is TGTGCCAGCAGCTTAAGGGGCAGGGGGCCCTACAATGAGCAGTTCTTC. Its translation: CASSLRGRGPYNEQFF. This chain joins TRBV7-2 and TRBJ2-1, with 8 bases identical to TRBD1. With 2 bases clipped from V and 2 bases from J, the junction kept 5 bases outside the gene matches. The CDR3 covers 16 residues. CDR1 SGHTA and CDR2 FQGNSA come from the germline V gene.